Listed here are 27 T cell receptor beta chains from one sample, sequenced in a study of beta chain features in type 1 diabetes. General study findings and limits: Across all four CD4+ subsets, people with type 1 diabetes showed modestly shorter TCRB CDR3s.

The antigens these receptors bind are not known. All of the isolated RNA was reverse transcribed, so expressed TCRB transcripts were sequenced. Using immunoSEQ multiplex PCR, the repertoire was profiled, and TCRdb retains in-frame clones only, with some absent. In the table there are approximately 280,000 clones, approximately 15% of which are singletons. Sequenced sample: naive CD4+ T cells from blood. The receptors come from a man aged 18 to 35 with type 1 diabetes.

This clone was recorded a few times. V is TRBV27 and J is TRBJ2-3, with 7 bases aligning to TRBD2. The CDR3 loop spans 13 amino acids. CDR1 is MNHEY, CDR2 SMNVEV, per germline (reference sequence). Trimming cost V 1 base and J 10 bases; bases outside gene matches: 5. The CDR3 spells CASSLFRGVAQYF. The CDR3, as DNA: TGTGCCAGCAGTTTATTTCGGGGGGTTGCGCAGTATTTT.

This clone has only a few counts. The chain is built from TRBV7-9 and TRBJ2-7, with TRBD1 as a possible D gene (5 bases). CDR1 is SEHNR and CDR2 is FQNEAQ in the germline V gene (reference sequence). The CDR3 length is 15 residues. Deletions cut 6 bases from V and 3 bases from J, with 18 bases between. CDR3 DNA: TGTGCCAGCAGTCCAGAAGATACAGGCGTCTACGAGCAGTACTTC. It encodes CASSPEDTGVYEQYF.

This clone was picked up a small number of times. CDR3 amino acids: CAWDSGVGTNEKLFF. For the CDR3, the DNA is TGTGCCTGGGACTCAGGGGTTGGAACTAATGAAAAACTGTTTTTT. The chain employs TRBV30 and TRBJ1-4, with a weak D call TRBD1 (6 bases). There are 15 residues in the CDR3. The V gene lost 5 bases and the J gene lost 1 base, with 14 bases spanning the gap. The germline CDR1 and CDR2 sequences are GTSNPN and SVGIG (reference sequence).

This chain joins TRBV30 and TRBJ2-7, with a tentative D call TRBD1 (5 bases). The CDR3 totals 12 residues. Germline values: CDR1 GTSNPN, CDR2 SVGIG (reference sequence). V was pared by 3 bases and J by 4 bases, with 10 bases between. The CDR3 bases are TGTGCCTGGAGCTACCAGGGTTACGAGCAGTACTTC. It codes for CAWSYQGYEQYF. Variable domain in full (rest from reference TRBV30 and TRBJ2-7): SQTIHQWPATLVQPVGSPLSLECTVEGTSNPNLYWYRQAAGRGLQLLFYSVGIGQISSEVPQNLSASRPQDRQFILSSKKLLLSDSGFYLCAWSYQGYEQYFGPGTRLTVT.

This clone was detected only a few times. The chain carries TRBV5-1 and TRBJ2-5; 7 nucleotides align to TRBD1. The CDR3 is 14 residues long. Germline V gene data show CDR1 as SGHRS and CDR2 as YFSETQ. The V and J ends lost 4 bases and 4 bases, in that order; junction bases with no gene match: 7. The CDR3 bases are TGCGCCAGCAGCCCCGGGACAGTTGGAGAGACCCAGTACTTC. As protein: CASSPGTVGETQYF.

This clone has only a few counts. The chain links TRBV5-1 to TRBJ2-7; a weak D match, TRBD2 (5 bases). V was pared by 1 base and J by 0 bases, with 14 bases between. The CDR3 has 16 residues. From germline, CDR1 is SGHRS and CDR2 YFSETQ. In DNA, the CDR3 is TGCGCCAGCAGCTTGACCGTTAGAGGGAGCTCCTACGAGCAGTACTTC. Encoded protein: CASSLTVRGSSYEQYF.

V and J are TRBV5-1 and TRBJ2-3; D is unclear. Germline values: CDR1 SGHRS, CDR2 YFSETQ. This CDR3 has 15 amino acids. V was cut by 0 bases and J by 0 bases, with 8 bases left in between. For the CDR3, the DNA is TGCGCCAGCAGCTTGGTCGCCAGGAGCACAGATACGCAGTATTTT. Translation: CASSLVARSTDTQYF.

This clone turned up a few times. This chain joins TRBV4-3 and TRBJ1-1; TRBD1 matches 8 bases. Germline CDR1 LGHNA, CDR2 YSLEER. V gave up 3 bases and J gave up 3 bases; unmatched junction bases: 9. This CDR3 has 16 amino acids. The CDR3 protein is CASSQSRGRRYTEAFF. The DNA of the CDR3 is TGCGCCAGCAGCCAGAGCAGGGGGCGCAGGTACACTGAAGCTTTCTTT.

This chain joins TRBV30 and TRBJ2-3, with 8 bases identical to TRBD2. The CDR3 covers 13 residues. Per the germline V gene, CDR1 is GTSNPN and CDR2 is SVGIG (reference sequence). V lost 5 bases to trimming and J lost 1 base; unmatched junction nucleotides: 2. The CDR3 DNA reads TGTGCCTGGGGTAGCGGGGGCACAGATACGCAGTATTTT. It codes for CAWGSGGTDTQYF. Full variable domain (remainder filled in from reference TRBV30 and TRBJ2-3): SQTIHQWPATLVQPVGSPLSLECTVEGTSNPNLYWYRQAAGRGLQLLFYSVGIGQISSEVPQNLSASRPQDRQFILSSKKLLLSDSGFYLCAWGSGGTDTQYFGPGTRLTVL.

In this sample, this clone turned up a few times. J is TRBJ2-5 and V is TRBV5-1; 8 nucleotides agree with TRBD2. The CDR3 is made up of 15 amino acids. J gave up 1 base and V 4 bases, and 6 bases lay outside the gene matches. Germline loops: CDR1 SGHRS, CDR2 YFSETQ. Written as DNA, the CDR3 is TGCGCCAGCAGCCGGACGGGGGGGCCCCAAGAGACCCAGTACTTC. This codes for CASSRTGGPQETQYF.

The chain employs TRBV6-1 and TRBJ2-7; 12 bases line up with TRBD1. Germline CDR1 is MNHNS and CDR2 is SASEGT. CDR3 length equals 16 residues. V trimming: 3 bases; J trimming: 6 bases; junction bases outside the gene matches: 9. In DNA form, the CDR3 reads TGTGCCAGCAGTGATTACCCTAGGGACAGGGGGCCCGAGCAGTACTTC. Protein sequence: CASSDYPRDRGPEQYF.

This chain uses TRBV2 with TRBJ2-3; TRBD2 is a possible D gene (6 bases). Trimming left V 4 bases short and J 0 bases short, with 11 bases between. Germline V lookup: CDR1 SNHLY, CDR2 FYNNEI. The length of the CDR3 is 15 residues. CDR3 in amino acids: CASSGGGPSTDTQYF. As DNA, the CDR3 is TGTGCCAGCAGTGGTGGAGGGCCCAGCACAGATACGCAGTATTTT.

The rearrangement uses TRBV6-5 and TRBJ1-2; D is unclear. Germline CDR1 is MNHEY and CDR2 is SVGAGI. The CDR3 covers 14 residues. Trimming cost V 0 bases and J 4 bases, with 9 bases left between them. The CDR3, as DNA: TGTGCCAGCAGTTACTCGCGGCGGAGCTATGGCTACACCTTC. Its translation is CASSYSRRSYGYTF.

This clone was picked up a small number of times. This chain joins TRBV28 and TRBJ2-3; the D is unclear. V dropped 3 bases and J dropped 2 bases, with 9 bases sitting between them. Germline V gene data show CDR1 as MDHEN and CDR2 as SYDVKM. The CDR3 runs to 14 residues. CDR3 bases: TGTGCCAGCAGTTTTAAACTACTCACAGATACGCAGTATTTT. Its protein product is CASSFKLLTDTQYF.

V and J are TRBV7-2 and TRBJ2-7, with D possibly matching TRBD1 (5 bases). The V gene's germline CDR1 is SGHTA and CDR2 FQGNSA. The V end lost 2 bases, the J end lost 0 bases, and 11 bases lay between the germline ends. The CDR3 runs 15 residues. The CDR3, as DNA: TGTGCCAGCAGCTTAAGTCAGGGTCTCTCCTACGAGCAGTACTTC. Protein sequence: CASSLSQGLSYEQYF.

There are a few counts of this clone. This rearrangement joins TRBV4-3 to TRBJ1-2, with 7 positions matching TRBD1. Germline lookup yields CDR1 LGHNA and CDR2 YSLEER. The CDR3 covers 13 residues. V shed 3 bases, J shed 6 bases, and the junction held 4 bases outside the gene matches. CDR3: CASSQRQGDGYTF. CDR3 coding DNA: TGCGCCAGCAGCCAGCGACAGGGAGATGGCTACACCTTC.

The chain joins TRBV5-1 to TRBJ1-2; D gene uncertain. The CDR3 spans 16 residues. CDR1 and CDR2 (germline): SGHRS, YFSETQ. Trimming left V 3 bases short and J 0 bases short, with 15 bases between. The chain's CDR3 is CASSSDSSGTNYGYTF. In nucleotides, the CDR3 is TGCGCCAGCAGCTCTGATTCGTCGGGAACTAACTATGGCTACACCTTC.

The count of this clone is one. J is TRBJ1-5 and V is TRBV30, with a tentative D call TRBD1 (6 bases). The CDR3 length is 14 residues. V lost 2 bases and J lost 3, with 11 bases in between. Germline V gene data show CDR1 as GTSNPN and CDR2 as SVGIG (reference sequence). The CDR3 DNA follows: TGTGCCTGGAGTTCCGGACAGAACAATCAGCCCCAGCATTTT. This translates into CAWSSGQNNQPQHF.

The rearrangement joins TRBV7-9 to TRBJ2-3, with 7 nucleotides matching TRBD1. V lost 5 bases to trimming and J lost 11 bases; unmatched junction nucleotides: 4. This CDR3 has 11 residues. CDR1 and CDR2 (germline): SEHNR, FQNEAQ (reference sequence). The CDR3 region has the DNA TGTGCCAGCAGCCAATCAGGGGGGCAGTATTTT. This gives the protein CASSQSGGQYF. The variable domain in full, with the rest retrieved from reference TRBV7-9 and TRBJ2-3, is DTGVSQNPRHKITKRGQNVTFRCDPISEHNRLYWYRQTLGQGPEFLTYFQNEAQLEKSRLLSDRFSAERPKGSFSTLEIQRTEQGDSAMYLCASSQSGGQYFGPGTRLTVL.

A few counts support this clone. The genes are TRBV7-9 and TRBJ2-3; 7 bases match TRBD2. V trimming: 4 bases; J trimming: 0 bases; junction bases outside the gene matches: 7. The CDR3 extends over 16 amino acids. CDR1 and CDR2 (germline): SEHNR, FQNEAQ (reference sequence). CDR3 DNA: TGTGCCAGCAGCTCCCAGACTAGCCCTAGCACAGATACGCAGTATTTT. Protein product: CASSSQTSPSTDTQYF.

The chain recombines TRBV13 with TRBJ2-6, with D hard to call. The CDR3 sequence is 16 residues long. CDR1 and CDR2 from the germline V gene are PRHDT and FYEKMQ (reference sequence). The V gene lost 0 bases and the J gene lost 0 bases, with 6 bases spanning the gap. The CDR3 sequence is CASSLGPSSGANVLTF. The CDR3 nucleotides are TGTGCCAGCAGCTTAGGCCCCAGCTCTGGGGCCAACGTCCTGACTTTC.

The rearrangement links TRBV7-2 to TRBJ2-7, with D unclear. The length of the CDR3 is 13 residues. V was cut by 4 bases and J by 3 bases, with 10 bases left in between. Germline CDR1 is SGHTA and CDR2 is FQGNSA. CDR3 residues: CASSSMYGYEQYF. CDR3 coding DNA: TGTGCCAGCAGCTCCATGTACGGCTACGAGCAGTACTTC. The whole variable domain, remainder taken from reference TRBV7-2 and TRBJ2-7, is GAGVSQSPSNKVTEKGKDVELRCDPISGHTALYWYRQSLGQGLEFLIYFQGNSAPDKSGLPSDRFSAERTGGSVSTLTIQRTQQEDSAVYLCASSSMYGYEQYFGPGTRLTVT.

The chain couples TRBV2 to TRBJ2-7; 9 bases fit TRBD2. Germline CDR1 SNHLY, CDR2 FYNNEI. The CDR3 is made up of 14 amino acids. The ends lost 7 bases at V and 0 bases at J; junction bases unmatched: 4. CDR3 sequence: CASTLAGVSYEQYF. In DNA form, the CDR3 reads TGTGCCAGCACCTTAGCGGGGGTCTCCTACGAGCAGTACTTC.

The sample holds a few counts of this clone. The V call is TRBV28, the J call TRBJ1-2; D call uncertain. The CDR3 has 14 amino acids. Germline CDR1 and CDR2: MDHEN and SYDVKM. V shed 5 bases and J shed 7 bases, with 17 bases lying between them. The CDR3 nucleotides read TGTGCCAGCAGTCCTGCAAGGTTGAGCGGTGGCTACACCTTC. It is translated as CASSPARLSGGYTF.

This clone was picked up a small number of times. The rearrangement uses TRBV7-6 and TRBJ2-7; TRBD1 aligns across 10 bases. V shed 2 bases, J shed 5 bases, and the junction held 9 bases outside the gene matches. CDR1 is SGHVS, CDR2 FNYEAQ, per germline. The CDR3 length is 16 residues. CDR3 DNA: TGTGCCAGCAGCTTAACCCCCGGGACAGGGGCGAACGAGCAGTACTTC. Translation: CASSLTPGTGANEQYF.

This clone showed up just a few times. CDR3 DNA: TGTGCCAGCAGCTTAGAGAGTAACACTGAAGCTTTCTTT. It codes for CASSLESNTEAFF. The V call is TRBV7-9, the J call TRBJ1-1; D is unclear. Trimming cost V 1 base and J 2 bases, with 5 bases left between them. Germline lookup yields CDR1 SEHNR and CDR2 FQNEAQ (reference sequence). The CDR3 has 13 amino acids.

This clone was seen a few times. The chain is built from TRBV2 and TRBJ2-7, with 13 bases identical to TRBD2. J gave up 6 bases and V 6 bases, and 8 bases lay outside the gene matches. The CDR3 runs to 15 residues. Looked up from germline, CDR1 is SNHLY and CDR2 is FYNNEI. CDR3 sequence (DNA): TGTGCCAGCAGAGCGGGACTAGCGGGATGGTTCGAGCAGTACTTC. The encoded protein is CASRAGLAGWFEQYF.